This TCR beta chain was sequenced for a study of blood T cell repertoires in COVID-19. Overall study context: Nucleic acid was either cDNA or gDNA, and it came from T cells, B-cell-depleted T cells, or PBMCs.

Study processing details: Reference gene primer amplification in the assay estimated nucleated cell counts. The method was immunoSEQ multiplex PCR; TCRdb's version includes in-frame clones alone and lacks a portion of them. The V and J calls and the clone size are those of that table, but D and trimming were determined from the DNA. The profile covers fewer than 250,000 clones, with around nine tenths appearing a single time and 3% to 3.5% taken by the ten largest. The germline V gene encodes CDR1 SGDLS and CDR2 YYNGEE. CDR3 length: 14 amino acids. V lost 0 bases, J lost 8 bases, and 2 bases stayed unmatched.

J is TRBJ1-6 and V is TRBV9, with TRBD1 identical over 7 bases. The sequenced sample consisted of peripheral blood. This sequence originates from a man in his sixties with acute or convalescent COVID-19. The CDR3 DNA sequence: TGTGCCAGCAGCGTAGTAGGGGGCGATTCACCCCTCCACTTT. Its translation is CASSVVGGDSPLHF.